The source of this TCR beta chain is a study of blood T cell repertoires in COVID-19. Germline values: CDR1 MGHRA, CDR2 YSYEKL. J gave up 0 bases and V 1 base, and 4 bases lay outside the gene matches. CDR3 length equals 16 residues. The data were produced by immunoSEQ multiplex PCR, yet TCRdb's version contains in-frame clones alone and is incomplete. The sample lists about 25,000 clones, approximately 81% occurring once. The J gene is TRBJ2-7, the V gene TRBV4-1; 9 nucleotides agree with TRBD1. This receptor was obtained from a man aged 50-60 years with active or convalescent COVID-19. The sequenced sample was peripheral blood. The CDR3 sequence: CASSQVRQGGSYEQYF. CDR3 nucleotide sequence: TGCGCCAGCAGCCAAGTGAGACAGGGGGGCTCCTACGAGCAGTACTTC.